This is a list of T cell receptor beta chains from one sample in a study of cytomegalovirus exposure and HLA in healthy donors. Generated by immunoSEQ multiplex PCR, the TCRdb table keeps only in-frame clones and is missing some. This table holds roughly 120,000 clones, 77% found once. Sequenced: PBMCs. The receptors here all came from a woman aged 40 to 50 in good health and CMV-seropositive. Both conserved end residues are part of each CDR3. D genes are given only for firm matches. Size is omitted from some rows. Given values are once, few, many or a class for expanded clones.

d_gene	abundance	j_gene	v_gene	CDR3nt	CDR3aa
.	once	TRBJ2-1	TRBV5-4	TGTGCCAGCAGCCCTAGAGGGAGTCGCTACAATGAGCAGTTCTTC	CASSPRGSRYNEQFF
TRBD2	few	TRBJ2-7	TRBV11-3	TGTGCCAGCATCCTAGCGGGAGTAAATTCCTGGTGGGAGCAGTACTTC	CASILAGVNSWWEQYF
TRBD1	.	TRBJ2-7	TRBV7-2	TGTGCCAGCAGTTGGGACAGGGGGGTCTACGAGCAGTACTTC	CASSWDRGVYEQYF
TRBD1	.	TRBJ1-2	TRBV5-1	TGCGCCAGCAGCGGTCCGGGACAGGGTGTCTACACCTTC	CASSGPGQGVYTF
.	.	TRBJ2-5	TRBV2	TGTGCCAGCATGCCAATGACAAGATTCCAAGAGACCCAGTACTTC	CASMPMTRFQETQYF
TRBD1	.	TRBJ2-5	TRBV11-2	TGTGCCAGCAGTCCAATTCTGGGACAGGGGGAGACCCAGTACTTC	CASSPILGQGETQYF
.	once	TRBJ2-1	TRBV21-1	TGTGCCAGCGTCCACCCCGGGACTAGCGGACCCAATGAGCAGTTCTTC	CASVHPGTSGPNEQFF
TRBD1	.	TRBJ1-1	TRBV27	TGTGCCAGCAGACTTGCTAGGGGGCGTAGCACTGAAGCTTTCTTT	CASRLARGRSTEAFF
.	.	TRBJ2-3	TRBV5-4	TGTGCCAGCAGCTTGAACTCCCGCACAGATACGCAGTATTTT	CASSLNSRTDTQYF
TRBD1	.	TRBJ1-6	TRBV2	TGTGCCAGCAGTGGAGGGACAGGGGCTAATTCACCCCTCCACTTT	CASSGGTGANSPLHF
.	.	TRBJ2-1	TRBV7-6	TGTGCCAGCAGCGCGAACCCAGGAGAGCAGTTCTTC	CASSANPGEQFF
.	few	TRBJ1-1	TRBV5-5	TGTGCCAGCAGCTTGGGCTGGGGGGTGAACACTGAAGCTTTCTTT	CASSLGWGVNTEAFF
TRBD1	.	TRBJ1-5	TRBV28	TGTGCCAGCAGTTTACGGACCATAAGGGGGCCGCGCAATCAGCCCCAGCATTTT	CASSLRTIRGPRNQPQHF
.	.	TRBJ2-7	TRBV6-5	TGTGCCAGCAGAACCAACAGGGTGGAGAGGTACGAGCAGTACTTC	CASRTNRVERYEQYF
.	.	TRBJ2-7	TRBV21-1	TGTGCCAGCAGCAAAAGTTGTCAGGGCCTACCCTACGAGCAGTACTTC	CASSKSCQGLPYEQYF
.	.	TRBJ1-2	TRBV28	TGTGCCAGCAGTTTGAGCGACCGTCTCCTCTATGGCTACACCTTC	CASSLSDRLLYGYTF
TRBD1	.	TRBJ2-1	TRBV27	TGTGCCAGCAGTTTTGCAGGGGGCCTCTACAATGAGCAGTTCTTC	CASSFAGGLYNEQFF
TRBD2	.	TRBJ2-2	TRBV5-1	TGCGCCAGCAGCTTGGACGCGACTAGCAACACCGGGGAGCTGTTTTTT	CASSLDATSNTGELFF
TRBD2	.	TRBJ2-2	TRBV7-9	TGTGCCAGCAGGAAGACTAGCGGGAGCAGCGGGGAGCTGTTTTTT	CASRKTSGSSGELFF
TRBD2	.	TRBJ2-7	TRBV6-1	TGTGCCAGCAGTGAAGCGCGCAGTCTTACGGGACTAGCGTCCTACGAGCAGTACTTC	CASSEARSLTGLASYEQYF
TRBD1	.	TRBJ2-3	TRBV19	TGTGCCAGTAGGGACAGGGGGCGTATGAGTGCAGATACGCAGTATTTT	CASRDRGRMSADTQYF
TRBD2	.	TRBJ2-3	TRBV6-1	TGTGCCAGCAGCGGACTAGCGGGAGGGCCTGATACGCAGTATTTT	CASSGLAGGPDTQYF
.	.	TRBJ1-4	TRBV18	TGTGCCAGCTCACCGGACAGAAATGAAAAACTGTTTTTT	CASSPDRNEKLFF
.	.	TRBJ1-2	TRBV19	TGTGCCAGTAGGGATTCGGGTCTTGATGGCTACACCTTC	CASRDSGLDGYTF
.	once	TRBJ2-3	TRBV7-8	TGTGCCAGCAGCTTTTTCCAGCGAGATACGCAGTATTTT	CASSFFQRDTQYF
TRBD2	.	TRBJ2-7	TRBV6-5	TGTGCCAGCAGTTACTCGGCTAGCGGGGTCTACGAGCAGTACTTC	CASSYSASGVYEQYF
.	once	TRBJ2-1	TRBV10-1	TGCGCCAGCAGTGAGGGTACTAAGCTCAATGAGCAGTTCTTC	CASSEGTKLNEQFF
TRBD2	.	TRBJ2-7	TRBV28	TGTGCCAGCAACCCCTCTAGCGGGAGCACCCACGAGCAGTACTTC	CASNPSSGSTHEQYF
TRBD1	.	TRBJ2-3	TRBV5-6	TGTGCCAGCAGCTCTCTACAGGGGGATAGGGGAGATACGCAGTATTTT	CASSSLQGDRGDTQYF
.	.	TRBJ1-3	TRBV2	TGTGCCAGCAGACAGATCATCTCTGGAAACACCATATATTTT	CASRQIISGNTIYF
TRBD2	.	TRBJ2-7	TRBV7-3	TGTGCCAGCAGCGACGGAGCTAGCGGGAGAATTTGGGACTACGAGCAGTACTTC	CASSDGASGRIWDYEQYF
TRBD2	few	TRBJ2-3	TRBV5-1	TGCGCCAGCAGATACGGACTAGCGGGAGGGCCGGTGACAGATACGCAGTATTTT	CASRYGLAGGPVTDTQYF
.	.	TRBJ1-1	TRBV5-1	TGCGCCAGCAGCCGAGACAGGCTAATGAATGAAGCTTTCTTT	CASSRDRLMNEAFF
TRBD2	.	TRBJ2-1	TRBV4-1	TGCGCCAGCAGCCTCCGGACTAGTTTGGGTAGCTCCTACAATGAGCAGTTCTTC	CASSLRTSLGSSYNEQFF
.	few	TRBJ2-4	TRBV12-1	TGTGCCAGCAGCCCGCCCCCCTGGCGGGAGGGCCGATTGACCAAAAACATTCAGTACTTC	CASSPPPWREGRLTKNIQYF
TRBD1	.	TRBJ2-1	TRBV5-1	TGCGCCAGCAGCTCGGGACAGGGGTCCTACAATGAGCAGTTCTTC	CASSSGQGSYNEQFF
.	once	TRBJ1-3	TRBV6-5	TGTGCCAGCAGTCCCTCGGGGCAGGGGAACACCATATATTTT	CASSPSGQGNTIYF
TRBD1	.	TRBJ1-2	TRBV19	TGTGCCAGTCGGACAGGGAGGGCCTATGTCTACACCTTC	CASRTGRAYVYTF
TRBD1	.	TRBJ2-5	TRBV19	TGTGCCAGTAGCGATCATCCGGGACAGCAAGAGACCCAGTACTTC	CASSDHPGQQETQYF